A single sample is the source of the 28 T cell receptor beta chains below, sequenced in a study of cytomegalovirus exposure and HLA in healthy donors. PCR used 60 Vbeta primers and 13 Jbeta primers. Assay: immunoSEQ multiplex PCR; the TCRdb copy retains only in-frame clones and omits some. The sample includes 150,000 to 200,000 clones, about four fifths of them seen just once. Sequenced: PBMCs. These receptors were taken from a woman in her fifties or sixties in good health and CMV-seronegative.

This sequence joins TRBV11-3 and TRBJ2-4; TRBD1 might be the D (5 bases). CDR1 is SGHNT and CDR2 is YENEEA in the germline V gene. The V gene lost 5 bases and the J gene lost 10 bases, with 12 bases spanning the gap. The CDR3 consists of 12 residues. The CDR3 spells CASSIGKGIQYF. The CDR3, as DNA: TGTGCCAGCAGCATAGGGAAGGGGATTCAGTACTTC.

CDR3 sequence (DNA): TGTGCCAGTAGTATCGCCGGGGAGGACAAAAACATTCAGTACTTC. This gives the protein CASSIAGEDKNIQYF. The chain carries TRBV19 and TRBJ2-4; maybe TRBD2 (6 bases). The CDR3 runs to 15 residues. V dropped 3 bases and J dropped 3 bases, with 12 bases sitting between them. Germline CDR1 and CDR2: LNHDA and SQIVND (reference sequence).

The chain is built from TRBV28 and TRBJ2-7; 9 bases line up with TRBD1. Germline trimming cut 5 bases from V and 4 bases from J; bases unmatched to any gene: 9. CDR3 length: 15 amino acids. Per the germline V gene, CDR1 is MDHEN and CDR2 is SYDVKM. This CDR3 reads CASSPPATGGYEQYF. The CDR3 nucleotides read TGTGCCAGCAGTCCCCCCGCGACAGGGGGGTACGAGCAGTACTTC.

The chain combines TRBV6-5 with TRBJ2-3; the match to TRBD2 covers 10 bases. The V segment lost 7 bases and the J segment 5 bases; nucleotides outside the gene matches: 6. CDR1 is MNHEY and CDR2 is SVGAGI in the germline V gene. The CDR3 has 14 amino acids. The CDR3 region has the DNA TGTGCCAGCATTGGAGCGGGAGGGCGAGATACGCAGTATTTT. Translation: CASIGAGGRDTQYF.

The rearrangement links TRBV6-5 to TRBJ1-5, with TRBD1 as a possible D gene (5 bases). V was shortened by 6 bases and J by 0 bases, with 12 bases between the two germline ends. In germline, CDR1 is MNHEY, CDR2 SVGAGI. The CDR3 loop spans 15 amino acids. The CDR3 DNA is TGTGCCAGCAGCTTAACAGGTTATAGCAATCAGCCCCAGCATTTT. Encoded protein: CASSLTGYSNQPQHF.

The chain has TRBV5-8 and TRBJ2-7; possible D gene TRBD1, 5 bases. Between the trimmed V and J ends, which lost 0 bases and 6 bases, there was a span of 19 bases. This CDR3 region has 16 residues. Germline CDR1 is SGHTS and CDR2 is YDEGEE. The CDR3: CASSLASAQGLSEQYF. The CDR3 bases are TGTGCCAGCAGCTTGGCCTCGGCTCAGGGTTTGTCCGAGCAGTACTTC.

This clone was counted between two and nine times. V and J are TRBV5-1 and TRBJ1-1; D gene unclear. The germline CDR1 and CDR2 sequences are SGHRS and YFSETQ. This CDR3 comprises 15 residues. Trimming stripped 0 bases from V and 2 bases from J, with 11 bases between. CDR3 DNA sequence: TGCGCCAGCAGCTTGGACCCGACAACAAACACTGAAGCTTTCTTT. Translated: CASSLDPTTNTEAFF.

The CDR3 DNA is TGTGCCAGCAGCACCACTAGCGGGAGCTCCTACAATGAGCAGTTCTTC. Amino acid sequence: CASSTTSGSSYNEQFF. The chain employs TRBV7-9 and TRBJ2-1, with 11 bases matching TRBD2. Trimming took 5 bases from V and 0 from J; bases not matched to a gene: 3. This CDR3 is built from 16 residues. Germline V gene lookup returns CDR1 SEHNR and CDR2 FQNEAQ (reference sequence).

The chain recombines TRBV30 with TRBJ1-4; D gene uncertain. The CDR3 has 13 residues. Looked up from germline, CDR1 is GTSNPN and CDR2 is SVGIG (reference sequence). V dropped 5 bases and J dropped 8 bases, with 15 bases sitting between them. The CDR3 DNA follows: TGTGCCTGGTCTGCGGGCCTCAAGGAAAAACTGTTTTTT. It is translated as CAWSAGLKEKLFF. The variable domain in full, completed from reference TRBV30 and TRBJ1-4, reads SQTIHQWPATLVQPVGSPLSLECTVEGTSNPNLYWYRQAAGRGLQLLFYSVGIGQISSEVPQNLSASRPQDRQFILSSKKLLLSDSGFYLCAWSAGLKEKLFFGSGTQLSVL.

V is TRBV7-9 and J is TRBJ2-3; TRBD2 agrees at 8 bases. The CDR3 loop spans 18 amino acids. In germline, CDR1 is SEHNR, CDR2 FQNEAQ (reference sequence). V shed 1 base and J 0 bases; nucleotides not matched to a gene: 9. The CDR3 region is CASSLDGRALKSTDTQYF. DNA of the CDR3: TGTGCCAGCAGCTTAGACGGGAGGGCCCTCAAGAGCACAGATACGCAGTATTTT.

This sequence joins TRBV4-3 and TRBJ2-7, with unresolved D. V was pared by 4 bases and J by 5 bases, with 21 bases between. This CDR3 has 16 amino acids. Germline CDR1 and CDR2: LGHNA and YSLEER. As DNA, the CDR3 is TGCGCCAGCAGCCCCGATATTACCGGGTCTGTCCACGAGCAGTACTTC. Translated, it gives CASSPDITGSVHEQYF.

The rearrangement links TRBV28 to TRBJ1-1; D uncertain. Trimming took off 1 base at V and 8 bases at J, with 5 bases between the two ends. Per germline, CDR1 MDHEN and CDR2 SYDVKM. The CDR3 is 11 residues long. CDR3 residues: CASSLFTEAFF. The CDR3 nucleotides read TGTGCCAGCAGTTTATTTACAGAAGCTTTCTTT.

The chain joins TRBV10-2 to TRBJ1-2; 7 positions match TRBD1. J lost 0 bases, V lost 6 bases, and 7 bases had no gene match. Per the germline V gene, CDR1 is WSHSY and CDR2 is SAAADI. CDR3 size: 15 residues. The CDR3 coding sequence is TGCGCCAGCAGCCAACAGGGGACCGCTAACTATGGCTACACCTTC. Its protein is CASSQQGTANYGYTF.

The J gene is TRBJ2-1, the V gene TRBV4-1, with D possibly matching TRBD2 (5 bases). V shed 4 bases and J shed 6 bases, with 16 bases lying between them. Germline assignment: CDR1 MGHRA and CDR2 YSYEKL. This CDR3 is built from 15 residues. CDR3 coding DNA: TGCGCCAGCAGCCGCTCCACTAGTACGGGCAATGAGCAGTTCTTC. The encoded protein is CASSRSTSTGNEQFF.

The CDR3 DNA is TGTGCCAGCTCACCCCAAGTCGGGGCTAGACAGGAAAAAGCTTTCTTT. Translation gives CASSPQVGARQEKAFF. The chain couples TRBV18 to TRBJ1-1; a possible D gene is TRBD1 (6 bases). The ends were cut back, 3 bases at V and 9 bases at J, with 23 bases in the middle. Germline loops: CDR1 KGHSH, CDR2 LQKENI. CDR3 size: 16 residues.

The CDR3 sequence is CASSIGGRVEAFF. The CDR3 DNA sequence: TGTGCCAGCAGTATCGGGGGTCGGGTTGAAGCTTTCTTT. The chain has TRBV6-6 and TRBJ1-1, with a tentative D call TRBD1 (5 bases). The germline V gene encodes CDR1 MNHNY and CDR2 SVGAGI (reference sequence). Trimming stripped 5 bases from V and 7 bases from J, with 14 bases between. The CDR3 is 13 amino acids.

The chain uses TRBV10-1 and TRBJ2-1; no definite D call. This CDR3 region has 13 residues. Trimming removed 4 bases from V and 9 bases from J, with 13 bases in between. Germline V lookup: CDR1 WNHNN, CDR2 SYGVQD (reference sequence). In DNA, the CDR3 is TGCGCCAGCAGTGGCTCGCAGGTCGGTGAGCAGTTCTTC. Translating it yields CASSGSQVGEQFF.

The CDR3 DNA sequence: TGTGCCAGCAGTTTAGGGGGGAGCCTCCAACGGGCTGAAGCTTTCTTT. Protein product: CASSLGGSLQRAEAFF. V gene TRBV28 combines with J gene TRBJ1-1; possible D gene TRBD1, 5 bases. Germline CDR1 and CDR2: MDHEN and SYDVKM. With 2 bases removed from V and 6 bases from J, the gap between germline ends came to 19 bases. The CDR3 spans 16 residues.

This clone was observed a single time. The J gene is TRBJ2-2, the V gene TRBV30, with D possibly TRBD2 on 6 matching bases. Germline V gives CDR1 GTSNPN, CDR2 SVGIG (reference sequence). Trimming removed 0 bases from V and 2 bases from J, with 7 bases in between. This CDR3 is built from 14 residues. The CDR3 protein is CAWSVLANTGELFF. As DNA, the CDR3 is TGTGCCTGGAGTGTACTAGCAAACACCGGGGAGCTGTTTTTT.

On this clone itself: Within the sample, other DNA sequences also encode this same CDR3. V gene TRBV4-2 combines with J gene TRBJ2-3, with 9 nucleotides matching TRBD2. Trimming removed 0 bases from V and 3 bases from J; junction bases left unmatched: 7. Germline assignment: CDR1 LGHNA and CDR2 YNFKEQ. The CDR3 is made up of 17 amino acids. The CDR3 is CASSQDFGSGGTDTQYF. CDR3 nucleotides: TGTGCCAGCAGCCAAGATTTTGGTAGCGGGGGTACAGATACGCAGTATTTT.

There are a few counts of this clone. This chain connects TRBV28 to TRBJ2-1; possibly TRBD2 for D (5 bases). CDR1 MDHEN and CDR2 SYDVKM come from the germline V gene. V lost 4 bases, J lost 9 bases, and 16 bases lay in between. This CDR3 contains 14 residues. CDR3 coding DNA: TGTGCCAGCAGTTGGACTCTTCGGATCGGTGAGCAGTTCTTC. Residues: CASSWTLRIGEQFF.

The chain links TRBV11-2 to TRBJ1-2; 8 nucleotides align to TRBD1. Germline lookup yields CDR1 SGHAT and CDR2 FQNNGV. This CDR3 is built from 18 residues. The J segment lost 4 bases and the V segment lost 5 bases, leaving 18 bases of the junction unmatched. The CDR3 nucleotides read TGTGCCAGCAGCCCGAGCGGATTCTTGACAGGGGCTGTCTATGGCTACACCTTC. As protein: CASSPSGFLTGAVYGYTF.

The V and J genes are TRBV2 and TRBJ2-5; 7 bases match TRBD1. Germline V gene lookup returns CDR1 SNHLY and CDR2 FYNNEI. V was pared by 4 bases and J by 4 bases, with 9 bases of the junction left unmatched. CDR3 length: 15 residues. CDR3 protein: CASSAGNRGGETQYF. The CDR3 bases are TGTGCCAGCAGTGCGGGAAACAGGGGCGGAGAGACCCAGTACTTC.

This clone was observed a few times. J is TRBJ2-1 and V is TRBV5-8; no reliable D call. CDR3 length: 13 amino acids. Germline-derived CDR1 and CDR2 are SGHTS and YDEGEE. Between the trimmed V and J ends, which lost 2 bases and 3 bases, there was a span of 6 bases. The CDR3 nucleotides read TGTGCCAGCAGCTTTGCAGGCTACAATGAGCAGTTCTTC. Encoded protein: CASSFAGYNEQFF.

The V gene is TRBV19, the J gene TRBJ2-6; TRBD1 agrees at 8 bases. The V and J ends lost 6 bases and 0 bases, in that order; junction bases with no gene match: 7. Germline V gene lookup returns CDR1 LNHDA and CDR2 SQIVND (reference sequence). The CDR3 is 17 amino acids. The CDR3: CASRATGADSGANVLTF. The DNA of the CDR3 is TGTGCCAGTAGGGCGACAGGGGCCGACTCTGGGGCCAACGTCCTGACTTTC.

The chain couples TRBV29-1 to TRBJ1-1, with 7 bases matching TRBD1. V gave up 3 bases and J gave up 4 bases; unmatched junction bases: 8. CDR1 and CDR2 (germline): SQVTM, ANQGSEA. This CDR3 is 14 amino acids long. CDR3 sequence reads: CSVDRTGDATEAFF. CDR3 nucleotides: TGCAGCGTTGACCGTACAGGGGACGCCACTGAAGCTTTCTTT. The full variable domain, rest sourced from reference TRBV29-1 and TRBJ1-1, is SAVISQKPSRDICQRGTSLTIQCQVDSQVTMMFWYRQQPGQSLTLIATANQGSEATYESGFVIDKFPISRPNLTFSTLTVSNMSPEDSSIYLCSVDRTGDATEAFFGQGTRLTVV.

The genes are TRBV29-1 and TRBJ2-7, with 7 bases identical to TRBD1. Germline lookup yields CDR1 SQVTM and CDR2 ANQGSEA. The V segment lost 3 bases and the J segment 4 bases; nucleotides outside the gene matches: 3. CDR3 length: 12 amino acids. As DNA, the CDR3 is TGCAGCGTTGAGGGACAGCCTTACGAGCAGTACTTC. Encoded protein: CSVEGQPYEQYF.

This clone was seen just once. J is TRBJ1-2 and V is TRBV7-3; D remains unclear. Looked up from germline, CDR1 is SGHTA and CDR2 is FQGTGA. The germline V and J ends were trimmed by 3 bases and 3 bases, with 11 bases remaining between them. CDR3 length equals 14 residues. For the CDR3, the DNA is TGTGCCAGCAGCTTCGGCCGGGGAGACTATGGCTACACCTTC. Its translation is CASSFGRGDYGYTF.